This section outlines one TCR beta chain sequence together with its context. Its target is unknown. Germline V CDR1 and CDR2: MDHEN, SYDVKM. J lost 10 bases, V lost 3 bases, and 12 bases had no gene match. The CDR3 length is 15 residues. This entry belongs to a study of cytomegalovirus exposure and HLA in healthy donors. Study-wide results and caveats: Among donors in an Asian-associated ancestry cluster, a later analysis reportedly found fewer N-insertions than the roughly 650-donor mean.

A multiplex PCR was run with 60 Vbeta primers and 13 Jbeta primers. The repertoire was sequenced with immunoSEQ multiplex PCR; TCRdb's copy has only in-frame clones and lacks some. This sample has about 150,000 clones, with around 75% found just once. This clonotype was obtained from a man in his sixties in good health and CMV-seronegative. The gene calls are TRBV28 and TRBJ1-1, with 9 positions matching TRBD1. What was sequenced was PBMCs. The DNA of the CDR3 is TGTGCCAGCAGTTTTACGGACAGGGGCAGGAAGAGAGCTTTCTTT. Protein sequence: CASSFTDRGRKRAFF.